The clone carrying this T cell receptor (beta chain) showed up just a few times. The antigen is not known. CDR3 length: 14 amino acids. CDR1 and CDR2 (germline): SGHNT, YYREEE (reference sequence). J gave up 5 bases and V 4 bases, and 6 bases lay outside the gene matches. This entry is derived from a study of cytomegalovirus exposure and HLA in healthy donors. Study outcomes and limitations: Based on reports, TCR beta sequences accurately predicted HLA-A and HLA-B alleles for most subjects.

In the PCR, 60 Vbeta and 13 Jbeta primers were used. Measured with immunoSEQ multiplex PCR; TCRdb has only the in-frame clones, and not every one. Among roughly 100,000 clones listed, more than 65% were seen once. This chain links TRBV5-4 with TRBJ2-1, with 7 nucleotides matching TRBD2. This TCR derives from a woman aged 45-65 years in good health and CMV-seropositive. Sequenced sample: PBMCs. In DNA form, the CDR3 reads TGTGCCAGCAGCCGTGCGGGGGAACACAATGAGCAGTTCTTC. Protein: CASSRAGEHNEQFF.